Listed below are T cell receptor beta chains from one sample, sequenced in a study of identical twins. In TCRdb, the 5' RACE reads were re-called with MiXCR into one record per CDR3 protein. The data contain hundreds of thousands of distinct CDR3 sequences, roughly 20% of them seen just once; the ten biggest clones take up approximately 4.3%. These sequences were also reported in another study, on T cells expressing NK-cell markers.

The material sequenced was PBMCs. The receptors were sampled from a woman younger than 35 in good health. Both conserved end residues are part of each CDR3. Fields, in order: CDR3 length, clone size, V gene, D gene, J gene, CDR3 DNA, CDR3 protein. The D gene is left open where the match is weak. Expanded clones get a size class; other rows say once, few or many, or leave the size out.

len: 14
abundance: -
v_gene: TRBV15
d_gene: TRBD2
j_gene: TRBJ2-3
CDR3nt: TGTGCCACCAGCTTTGGCGGGAGCGCAGATACGCAGTATTTT
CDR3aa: CATSFGGSADTQYF

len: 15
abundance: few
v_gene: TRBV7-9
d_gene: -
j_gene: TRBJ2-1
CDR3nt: TGTGCCAGCAGCTTCGGAGCGGGTCTACCCGATGAGCAGTTCTTC
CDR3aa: CASSFGAGLPDEQFF

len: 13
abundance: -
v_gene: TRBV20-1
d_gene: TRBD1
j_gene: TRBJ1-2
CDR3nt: TGCAGTGCTAGGGGACAGCTTAACTATGGCTACACCTTC
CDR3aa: CSARGQLNYGYTF

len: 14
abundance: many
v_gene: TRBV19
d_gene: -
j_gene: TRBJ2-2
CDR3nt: TGTGCCAGTAGTCCCCACGTAAACACCGGGGAGCTGTTTTTT
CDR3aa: CASSPHVNTGELFF

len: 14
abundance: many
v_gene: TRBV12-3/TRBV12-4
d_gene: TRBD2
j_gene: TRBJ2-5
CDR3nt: TGTGCCAGCAGTTCACTAGCGGGGGGAGAGACCCAGTACTTC
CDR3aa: CASSSLAGGETQYF

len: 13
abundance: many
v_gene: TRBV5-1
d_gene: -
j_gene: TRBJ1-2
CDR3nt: TGCGCCAGCAGCTTAGTAACAGACAGAGGCTACACCTTC
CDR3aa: CASSLVTDRGYTF

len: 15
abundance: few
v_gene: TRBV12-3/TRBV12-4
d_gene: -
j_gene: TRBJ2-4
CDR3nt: TGTGCCAGCAGCCTGAGTGGGGCGGGCAAAAACATTCAGTACTTC
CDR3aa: CASSLSGAGKNIQYF

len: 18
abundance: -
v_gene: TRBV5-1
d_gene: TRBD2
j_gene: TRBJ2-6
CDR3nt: TGCGCCAGCAGCTTGGCACTAGCGGGGAACTCTGGGGCCAACGTCCTGACTTTC
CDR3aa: CASSLALAGNSGANVLTF

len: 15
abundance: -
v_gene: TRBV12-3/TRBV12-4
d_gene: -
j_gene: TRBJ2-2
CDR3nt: TGTGCCAGCAGTTTAGAGAGGAGGGGGGCCGGGGAGCTGTTTTTT
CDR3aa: CASSLERRGAGELFF

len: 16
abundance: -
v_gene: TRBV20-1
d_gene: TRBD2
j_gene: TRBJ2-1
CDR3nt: TGCAGTGCTAGAGGGGCTGGGAGGGCCACCTACAATGAGCAGTTCTTC
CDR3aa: CSARGAGRATYNEQFF

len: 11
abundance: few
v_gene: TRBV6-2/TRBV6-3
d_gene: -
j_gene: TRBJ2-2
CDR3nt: TGTGCCAGCAGCAACGGCGGGGAGCTGTTTTTT
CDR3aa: CASSNGGELFF

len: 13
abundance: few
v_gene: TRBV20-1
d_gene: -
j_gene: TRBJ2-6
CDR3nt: TGCAGTGTCCCGACAACTGGGGCCAACGTCCTGACTTTC
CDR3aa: CSVPTTGANVLTF

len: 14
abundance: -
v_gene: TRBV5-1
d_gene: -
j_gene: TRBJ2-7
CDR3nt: TGCGCCAGCAGCTTGGCCGCGGGGACACGCGAGCAGTACTTC
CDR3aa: CASSLAAGTREQYF